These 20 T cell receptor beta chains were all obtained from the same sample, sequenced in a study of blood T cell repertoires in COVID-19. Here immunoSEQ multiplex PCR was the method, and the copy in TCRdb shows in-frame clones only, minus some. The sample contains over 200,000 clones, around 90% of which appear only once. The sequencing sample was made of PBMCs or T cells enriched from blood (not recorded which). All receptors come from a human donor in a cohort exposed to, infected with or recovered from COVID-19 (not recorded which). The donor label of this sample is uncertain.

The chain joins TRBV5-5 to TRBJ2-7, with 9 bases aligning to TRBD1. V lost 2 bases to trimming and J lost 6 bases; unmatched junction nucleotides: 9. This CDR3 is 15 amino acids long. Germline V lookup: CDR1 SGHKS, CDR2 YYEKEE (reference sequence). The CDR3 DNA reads TGTGCCAGCAGCTTCCCGGTGGGACAGGGTTCCGAGCAGTACTTC. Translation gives CASSFPVGQGSEQYF.

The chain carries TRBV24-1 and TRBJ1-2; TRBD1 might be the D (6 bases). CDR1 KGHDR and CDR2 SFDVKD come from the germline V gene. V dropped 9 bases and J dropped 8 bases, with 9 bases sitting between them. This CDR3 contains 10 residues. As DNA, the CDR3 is TGTGCCACCCAGGGGTACGGCTACACCTTC. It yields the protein CATQGYGYTF.

This CDR3 reads CASSINRGSGTYEQYF. CDR3 bases: TGTGCCAGCAGTATCAACAGGGGGTCAGGGACCTACGAGCAGTACTTC. The genes are TRBV25-1 and TRBJ2-7; 8 bases map to TRBD1. The CDR3 runs 16 residues. Germline loops: CDR1 MGHDK, CDR2 SYGVNS. V was pared by 5 bases and J by 2 bases, with 11 bases of the junction left unmatched.

The DNA for the CDR3 is TGTGCCAGCAGCTTAACAGGGGCGAGCTCCTACGAGCAGTACTTC. It specifies CASSLTGASSYEQYF. The J gene is TRBJ2-7, the V gene TRBV7-3, with a tentative D call TRBD1 (5 bases). Trimming pared 0 bases from V and 0 bases from J, leaving 9 bases between. This CDR3 comprises 15 residues. Germline V gene data show CDR1 as SGHTA and CDR2 as FQGTGA.

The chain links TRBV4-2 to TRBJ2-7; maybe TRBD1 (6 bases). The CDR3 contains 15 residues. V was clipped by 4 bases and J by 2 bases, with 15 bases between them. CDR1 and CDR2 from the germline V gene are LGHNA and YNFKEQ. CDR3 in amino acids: CASSPNGAGAYEQYF. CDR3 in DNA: TGTGCCAGCAGCCCCAATGGGGCAGGGGCCTACGAGCAGTACTTC.

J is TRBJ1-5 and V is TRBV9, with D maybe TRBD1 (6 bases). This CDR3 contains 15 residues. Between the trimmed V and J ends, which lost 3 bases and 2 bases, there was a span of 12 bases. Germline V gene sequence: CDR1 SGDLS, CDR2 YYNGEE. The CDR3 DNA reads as TGTGCCAGCAGCGAGGGGACAAGGGGCAATCAGCCCCAGCATTTT. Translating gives CASSEGTRGNQPQHF. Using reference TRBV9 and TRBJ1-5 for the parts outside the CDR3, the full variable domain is DSGVTQTPKHLITATGQRVTLRCSPRSGDLSVYWYQQSLDQGLQFLIQYYNGEERAKGNILERFSAQQFPDLHSELNLSSLELGDSALYFCASSEGTRGNQPQHFGDGTRLSIL.

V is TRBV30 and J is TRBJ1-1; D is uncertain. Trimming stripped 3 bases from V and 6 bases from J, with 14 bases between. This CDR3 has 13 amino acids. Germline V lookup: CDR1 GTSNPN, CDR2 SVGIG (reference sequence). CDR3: CAWRSTAGAEAFF. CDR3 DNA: TGTGCCTGGAGGAGTACGGCGGGCGCTGAAGCTTTCTTT. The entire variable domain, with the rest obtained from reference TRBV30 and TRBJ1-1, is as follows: SQTIHQWPATLVQPVGSPLSLECTVEGTSNPNLYWYRQAAGRGLQLLFYSVGIGQISSEVPQNLSASRPQDRQFILSSKKLLLSDSGFYLCAWRSTAGAEAFFGQGTRLTVV.

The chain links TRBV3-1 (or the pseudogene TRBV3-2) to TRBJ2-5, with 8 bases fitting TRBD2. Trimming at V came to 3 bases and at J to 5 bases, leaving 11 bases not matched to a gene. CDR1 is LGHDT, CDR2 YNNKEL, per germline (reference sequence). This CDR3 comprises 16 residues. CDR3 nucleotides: TGTGCCAGCAGCCATGAACGGCCCGGGAGGGTTGAGACCCAGTACTTC. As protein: CASSHERPGRVETQYF.

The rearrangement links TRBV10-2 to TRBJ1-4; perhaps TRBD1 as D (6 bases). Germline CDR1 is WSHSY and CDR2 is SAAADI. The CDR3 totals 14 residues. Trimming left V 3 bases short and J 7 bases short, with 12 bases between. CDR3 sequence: CASSEPGDAEKLFF. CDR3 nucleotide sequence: TGCGCCAGCAGTGAACCAGGGGATGCTGAAAAACTGTTTTTT.

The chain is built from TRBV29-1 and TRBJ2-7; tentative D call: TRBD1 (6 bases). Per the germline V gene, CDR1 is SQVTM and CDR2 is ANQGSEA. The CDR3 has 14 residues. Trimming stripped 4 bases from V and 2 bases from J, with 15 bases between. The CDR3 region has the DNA TGCAGCGTTGTAACAGGGTGGGGAACCTACGAGCAGTACTTC. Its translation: CSVVTGWGTYEQYF.

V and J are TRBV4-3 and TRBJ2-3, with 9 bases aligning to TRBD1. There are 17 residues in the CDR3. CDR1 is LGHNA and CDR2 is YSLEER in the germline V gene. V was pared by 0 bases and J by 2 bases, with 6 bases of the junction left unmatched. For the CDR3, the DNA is TGCGCCAGCAGCCAAGATTGGGGGACAGGGACCACAGATACGCAGTATTTT. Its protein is CASSQDWGTGTTDTQYF.

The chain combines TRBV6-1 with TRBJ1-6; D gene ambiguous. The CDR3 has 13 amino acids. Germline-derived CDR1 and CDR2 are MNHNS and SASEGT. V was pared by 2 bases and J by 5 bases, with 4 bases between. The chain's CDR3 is CASSETDNSPLHF. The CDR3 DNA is TGTGCCAGCAGTGAAACAGATAATTCACCCCTCCACTTT.

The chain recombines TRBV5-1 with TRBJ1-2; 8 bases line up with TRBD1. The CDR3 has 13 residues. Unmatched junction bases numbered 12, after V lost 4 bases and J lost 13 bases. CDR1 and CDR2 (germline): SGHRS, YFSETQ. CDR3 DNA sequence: TGCGCCAGCAGCCCGGGGGACAGGCGAGCGGGCACCTTC. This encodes CASSPGDRRAGTF. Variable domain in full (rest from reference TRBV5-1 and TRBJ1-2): KAGVTQTPRYLIKTRGQQVTLSCSPISGHRSVSWYQQTPGQGLQFLFEYFSETQRNKGNFPGRFSGRQFSNSRSEMNVSTLELGDSALYLCASSPGDRRAGTFGSGTRLTVV.

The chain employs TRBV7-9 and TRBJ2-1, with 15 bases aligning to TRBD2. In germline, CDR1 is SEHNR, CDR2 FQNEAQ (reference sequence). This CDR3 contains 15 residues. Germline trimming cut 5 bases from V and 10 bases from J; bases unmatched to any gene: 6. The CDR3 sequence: CASSPGGTSGGEQFF. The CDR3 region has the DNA TGTGCCAGCAGCCCCGGCGGGACTAGCGGGGGGGAGCAGTTCTTC.

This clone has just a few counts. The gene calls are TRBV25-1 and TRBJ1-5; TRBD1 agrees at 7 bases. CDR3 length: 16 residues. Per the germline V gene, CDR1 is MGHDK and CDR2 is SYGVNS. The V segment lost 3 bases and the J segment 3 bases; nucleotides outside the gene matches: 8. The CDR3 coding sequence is TGTGCCAGCAGTGACAGATCAGGGGGGACCAATCAGCCCCAGCATTTT. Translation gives CASSDRSGGTNQPQHF.

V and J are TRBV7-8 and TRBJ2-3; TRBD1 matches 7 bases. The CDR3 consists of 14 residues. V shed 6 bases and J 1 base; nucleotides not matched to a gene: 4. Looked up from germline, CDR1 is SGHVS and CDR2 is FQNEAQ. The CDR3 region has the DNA TGTGCCAGCAGTTCGGGACAGCGCACAGATACGCAGTATTTT. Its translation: CASSSGQRTDTQYF.

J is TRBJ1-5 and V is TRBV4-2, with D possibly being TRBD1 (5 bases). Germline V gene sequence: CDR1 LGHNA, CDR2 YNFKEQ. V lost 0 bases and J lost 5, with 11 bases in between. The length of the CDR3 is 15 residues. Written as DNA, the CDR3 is TGTGCCAGCAGCCAAGACGGGGGGGACGATCAGCCCCAGCATTTT. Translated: CASSQDGGDDQPQHF.

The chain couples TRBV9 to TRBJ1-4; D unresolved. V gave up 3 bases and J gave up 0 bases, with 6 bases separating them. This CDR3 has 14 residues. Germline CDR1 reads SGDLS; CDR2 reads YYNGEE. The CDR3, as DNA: TGTGCCAGCAGCGCCGGGACAACTAATGAAAAACTGTTTTTT. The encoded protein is CASSAGTTNEKLFF.

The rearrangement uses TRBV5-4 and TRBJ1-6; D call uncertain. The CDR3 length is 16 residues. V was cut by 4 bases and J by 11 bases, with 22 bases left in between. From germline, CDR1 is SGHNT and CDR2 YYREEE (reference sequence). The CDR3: CASSEGLNIGRTPLHF. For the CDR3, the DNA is TGTGCCAGCAGCGAGGGCCTGAACATCGGAAGGACACCCCTCCACTTT.

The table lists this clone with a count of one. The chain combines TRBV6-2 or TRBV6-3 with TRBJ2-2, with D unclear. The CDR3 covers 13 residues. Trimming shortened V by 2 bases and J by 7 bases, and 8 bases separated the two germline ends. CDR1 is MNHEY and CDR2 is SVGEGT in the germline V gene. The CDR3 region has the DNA TGTGCCAGCAGTTACCCCCCGGGCGGGGAGCTGTTTTTT. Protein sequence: CASSYPPGGELFF.